Listed here is a single T cell receptor beta chain. It has no known antigen specificity. The sample holds no much larger clone one base away, and base qualities are not on file. The sample's treatment or condition label is to be understood as: 15 to 20 received Ad26.COV2.S at low or high dose, single or two shots; several received placebo; per-sample allocation not given. Repertoires of vaccine and placebo recipients were sequenced from samples taken on day 63 after the first injection. Cohort 1b enrolled about two dozen adults aged 18-55 years at a single site in Boston, USA, between 29 July and 7 August 2020. Ad26.COV2.S consisted of a replication-incompetent adenovirus type 26 vector by which a prefusion-stabilized SARS-CoV-2 spike protein from the original Wuhan strain was expressed. The data originate from a study of Ad26.COV2.S vaccination and SARS-CoV-2 variants (dated by TCRdb to about 2021). Regarding the research as a whole: Vaccine-arm donors came from COV1001, a multicentre, randomized, double-blind, placebo-controlled phase I-IIa trial of Ad26.COV2.S in healthy adults. Ad26.COV2.S was administered intramuscularly at a dose of 5x10^10 or 1x10^11 viral particles, either as one shot or as two shots given 56 days apart. The specificity and breadth of SARS-CoV-2-reactive T cell receptors after Ad26.COV2.S vaccination were assessed by TCRbeta repertoire sequencing. The TCR-sequenced set comprised about 32 samples: around 20 Ad26.COV2.S vaccine recipients, 5 placebo recipients and 8 SARS-CoV-2 convalescent individuals. Participants in the trial were split at random into five groups of five each, receiving low-dose or high-dose Ad26.COV2.S once or twice, or else placebo on both occasions. Investigators did not know the trial group allocation while performing experiments and assessing outcomes. Findings and caveats that apply to the study as a whole: After vaccination, spike-specific CD8+ and CD4+ T cell responses were reported to show substantial breadth. Compared with placebo recipients, Ad26.COV2.S recipients showed higher spike-specific TCR breadth (P = 0.0014). According to the authors, total T cell responses may have been underestimated by the TCR breadth and depth analyses. Comparing responses between vaccine doses or regimens was not something the study was powered to do. Comparable non-spike TCR breadth was observed between vaccine and placebo recipients, consistent with only spike being contained in the vaccine.

Trimming takes 2 bases off V and 8 bases off J; junction bases not matched to a gene: 13. The CDR3 starts with the cysteine, ends with the phenylalanine, and has 18 residues. Only CDR3 DNA remains: 54 bases, in frame from the first base. Per the germline V gene, MNHEY is the CDR1 and SVGEGT is the CDR2. The immunoSEQ Assay was used to sequence TCRbeta CDR3 regions. After extraction, genomic DNA underwent amplification by bias-controlled multiplex PCR, followed by high-throughput sequencing. The authors processed their data as follows. Collapsing and filtering of sequences were performed to quantify the absolute abundance of each unique TCRbeta CDR3 region. T cell fraction was estimated by normalization of TCRbeta template counts to usable DNA, with usable DNA being measured through amplification of reference genes present in all nucleated cells. Repertoire TCRs were annotated as SARS-CoV-2-specific when V gene, CDR3 amino acid sequence and J gene were exactly matched to a known reactive TCR set. The reference SARS-CoV-2 TCR set was derived from MIRA and filtered for enrichment in COVID-19-positive ImmuneCODE repertoires, a step that removed public or cross-reactive TCRs. Drawing on the MIRA antigens, annotated TCRs were analysed further at the level of specific ORF or position within ORF. Depth was the summed frequency of annotated unique rearrangements, while breadth was defined as annotated unique rearrangements over total unique productive rearrangements. Two-sided Wilcoxon rank-sum tests were used to compare TCR breadth between groups. TCRdb mirrors the immuneACCESS table, restricted to in-frame sequences. Some clones are absent from its copies; in checked studies, under half trace to an unresolved V gene, and the reason for the others is unknown. V and J calls and clone size are as listed in that table; D and trimming were resolved from the DNA. The sample data list nearly 400,000 clones, and 89% of these were observed just once. The ten largest clones capture 1.9% of the sample.

The input for sequencing was peripheral blood, taken in a trial of Ad26.COV2.S vaccine versus placebo. Recombination connected TRBV6-2 or TRBV6-3 to TRBJ2-1, with 12 bases in between that match TRBD1. This clonotype was obtained from a person between 18 and 65 years old who received the Ad26.COV2.S COVID-19 vaccine or a placebo. The encoded CDR3 is CASSYQNPGTGGPHEQFF. The DNA is TGTGCCAGCAGTTACCAAAATCCCGGGACAGGGGGCCCACATGAGCAGTTCTTC.